These 16 T cell receptor beta chains originate from one sample sequenced in a study of OX40 agonist ivuxolimab in advanced cancers. Measured with immunoSEQ multiplex PCR; TCRdb has only the in-frame clones, and not every one. This table has roughly 87,000 clones, roughly 91% appearing once. Sequenced here: CD4+ or CD8+ T cells sorted from blood, sampled in a trial of the OX40 agonist ivuxolimab. These receptor sequences come from an adult with an advanced solid tumor such as melanoma, head and neck, liver or kidney cancer.

The genes are TRBV9 and TRBJ2-3; a possible D gene is TRBD1 (7 bases). The CDR3 extends over 16 amino acids. Trimming took off 4 bases at V and 0 bases at J, with 15 bases between the two ends. Germline V gene sequence: CDR1 SGDLS, CDR2 YYNGEE. CDR3 in DNA: TGTGCCAGCAGCTCATCGCAGGGGGGCAGCACAGATACGCAGTATTTT. It encodes CASSSSQGGSTDTQYF.

This clone was seen only once. The rearrangement uses TRBV5-1 and TRBJ1-1; tentatively, D is TRBD1 (6 bases). The CDR3 spans 14 residues. CDR1 and CDR2 from the germline V gene are SGHRS and YFSETQ. V lost 4 bases to trimming and J lost 0 bases, with 10 bases between them. The CDR3 nucleotides read TGCGCCAGCAGCCAGGACAGCCTGAACACTGAAGCTTTCTTT. Protein: CASSQDSLNTEAFF.

This chain joins TRBV7-9 and TRBJ1-2; D is unresolved. This CDR3 is built from 14 residues. Germline-derived CDR1 and CDR2 are SEHNR and FQNEAQ (reference sequence). Trimming left V 4 bases short and J 4 bases short, with 13 bases between. As DNA, the CDR3 is TGTGCCAGCAGCTATGACGTATTGAGCTATGGCTACACCTTC. Protein sequence: CASSYDVLSYGYTF. Filled out from reference TRBV7-9 and TRBJ1-2, the complete variable domain reads DTGVSQNPRHKITKRGQNVTFRCDPISEHNRLYWYRQTLGQGPEFLTYFQNEAQLEKSRLLSDRFSAERPKGSFSTLEIQRTEQGDSAMYLCASSYDVLSYGYTFGSGTRLTVV.

The chain joins TRBV10-3 to TRBJ2-6, with 9 bases that match TRBD1. Germline lookup yields CDR1 ENHRY and CDR2 SYGVKD. With 0 bases clipped from V and 0 bases from J, the junction kept 6 bases outside the gene matches. The CDR3 is made up of 19 amino acids. The CDR3 coding sequence is TGTGCCATCAGTGAGTCGGGGGGGACAGGGCCCTCTGGGGCCAACGTCCTGACTTTC. This codes for CAISESGGTGPSGANVLTF.

The chain has TRBV9 and TRBJ2-3, with no clear D. This CDR3 comprises 14 residues. The germline V and J ends were trimmed by 1 base and 2 bases, with 8 bases remaining between them. Looked up from germline, CDR1 is SGDLS and CDR2 is YYNGEE. The CDR3: CASSVLDATDTQYF. The DNA of the CDR3 is TGTGCCAGCAGCGTATTAGACGCCACAGATACGCAGTATTTT.

V gene TRBV28 combines with J gene TRBJ1-2; D not resolved. Trimming removed 2 bases from V and 8 bases from J, with 12 bases in between. This CDR3 is 13 amino acids long. CDR1 is MDHEN, CDR2 SYDVKM, per germline. CDR3: CASSLMGNQGYTF. In nucleotides, the CDR3 is TGTGCCAGCAGTTTAATGGGAAATCAGGGCTACACCTTC.

The chain uses TRBV4-1 and TRBJ1-4; 8 bases align to TRBD1. The ends lost 3 bases at V and 6 bases at J; junction bases unmatched: 9. Looked up from germline, CDR1 is MGHRA and CDR2 is YSYEKL. The CDR3 contains 16 residues. The CDR3 DNA reads TGCGCCAGCAGCCATCCCCGACAGGGGTTGGATGAAAAACTGTTTTTT. Protein sequence: CASSHPRQGLDEKLFF.

This CDR3 is CASQASLGVRNTGELFF. The DNA of the CDR3 is TGTGCCAGCCAGGCCTCCCTTGGGGTTAGGAACACCGGGGAGCTGTTTTTT. J is TRBJ2-2 and V is TRBV5-4; the D is unclear. The CDR3 contains 17 residues. Trimming removed 7 bases from V and 1 base from J, with 20 bases in between. CDR1 is SGHNT, CDR2 YYREEE, per germline (reference sequence).

This sequence joins TRBV18 and TRBJ1-5; D is undetermined. Deletions cut 1 base from V and 1 base from J, with 5 bases between. Per germline, CDR1 KGHSH and CDR2 LQKENI. This CDR3 contains 14 residues. This CDR3 reads CASSPQVSNQPQHF. In DNA form, the CDR3 reads TGTGCCAGCTCACCACAGGTGAGCAATCAGCCCCAGCATTTT.

The chain carries TRBV7-9 and TRBJ1-4; D is possibly TRBD1 (6 bases). Germline-derived CDR1 and CDR2 are SEHNR and FQNEAQ (reference sequence). This CDR3 spans 15 amino acids. Trimming left V 1 base short and J 5 bases short, with 11 bases between. The CDR3, as DNA: TGTGCCAGCAGCTTAGACCCAACAGGGAATGAAAAACTGTTTTTT. It is translated as CASSLDPTGNEKLFF.

The chain links TRBV7-9 to TRBJ2-3; no reliable D call. V lost 8 bases and J 2 bases, leaving 11 bases between the germline ends. This CDR3 region has 13 residues. Looked up from germline, CDR1 is SEHNR and CDR2 is FQNEAQ (reference sequence). CDR3 bases: TGTGCCAGCCTAGTCAGCCACACAGATACGCAGTATTTT. Translating it yields CASLVSHTDTQYF.

This clone was detected a few times. The chain joins TRBV6-5 to TRBJ2-3, with 11 positions matching TRBD2. The CDR3 has 15 amino acids. Per the germline V gene, CDR1 is MNHEY and CDR2 is SVGAGI. The ends lost 6 bases at V and 3 bases at J; junction bases unmatched: 5. The CDR3 sequence is CASRELAGVTDTQYF. CDR3 DNA sequence: TGTGCCAGCAGAGAACTAGCGGGAGTGACAGATACGCAGTATTTT.

The chain recombines TRBV7-2 with TRBJ2-7, with TRBD2 identical over 14 bases. The CDR3 loop spans 15 amino acids. V trimming: 5 bases; J trimming: 5 bases; junction bases outside the gene matches: 5. The germline gives CDR1 SGHTA, CDR2 FQGNSA. The CDR3 nucleotides are TGTGCCAGCAGCCTGGGACTAGCGGGGGCCGACGAGCAGTACTTC. Protein: CASSLGLAGADEQYF. Looking up the rest from reference TRBV7-2 and TRBJ2-7 gives the full variable domain: GAGVSQSPSNKVTEKGKDVELRCDPISGHTALYWYRQSLGQGLEFLIYFQGNSAPDKSGLPSDRFSAERTGGSVSTLTIQRTQQEDSAVYLCASSLGLAGADEQYFGPGTRLTVT.

This chain connects TRBV5-1 to TRBJ1-2; D may be TRBD1 (5 bases). V lost 3 bases and J 5 bases, leaving 14 bases between the germline ends. Germline V gives CDR1 SGHRS, CDR2 YFSETQ. The CDR3 spans 14 residues. CDR3 sequence reads: CASSWGEWDYGYTF. CDR3 nucleotide sequence: TGCGCCAGCAGCTGGGGGGAATGGGATTATGGCTACACCTTC.

V usage is TRBV27 and J usage is TRBJ2-5, with D unresolved. The germline V and J ends were trimmed by 6 bases and 6 bases, with 20 bases remaining between them. Looked up from germline, CDR1 is MNHEY and CDR2 is SMNVEV (reference sequence). The CDR3 has 15 amino acids. The CDR3 sequence: CASSSPKGGEKTQYF. CDR3 bases: TGTGCCAGCAGCAGTCCTAAAGGCGGCGAAAAGACCCAGTACTTC.

The rearrangement links TRBV15 to TRBJ1-5; D not resolved. V was clipped by 3 bases and J by 5 bases, with 11 bases between them. Germline V gives CDR1 LNHNV, CDR2 YYDKDF (reference sequence). This CDR3 has 14 amino acids. DNA of the CDR3: TGTGCCACCAGCAGCGTGAGCAAATATCAGCCCCAGCATTTT. It codes for CATSSVSKYQPQHF.